This T cell receptor (beta chain) is drawn from a study of blood T cell repertoires in COVID-19. The overall study: COVID-19 samples collected from the United States, Italy and Spain covered acute and convalescent phases. T cells, B-cell-depleted T cells, or PBMCs provided the cDNA or gDNA that served as material.

Sequenced by immunoSEQ multiplex PCR; TCRdb stores in-frame clones only, minus some. The repertoire holds about 140,000 clones, with 75% to 85% as singletons. The germline V gene encodes CDR1 MNHEY and CDR2 SVGAGI. V lost 9 bases to trimming and J lost 2 bases, with 14 bases between them. This CDR3 has 15 residues. The specimen sequenced was peripheral blood. The chain carries TRBV6-5 and TRBJ1-6; D is perhaps TRBD1 (5 bases). The receptor was derived from a man aged 55 to 70 with active or convalescent COVID-19. CDR3 amino acids: CASQPPGTYNSPLHF. CDR3 bases: TGTGCCAGTCAACCGCCAGGGACCTATAATTCACCCCTCCACTTT.